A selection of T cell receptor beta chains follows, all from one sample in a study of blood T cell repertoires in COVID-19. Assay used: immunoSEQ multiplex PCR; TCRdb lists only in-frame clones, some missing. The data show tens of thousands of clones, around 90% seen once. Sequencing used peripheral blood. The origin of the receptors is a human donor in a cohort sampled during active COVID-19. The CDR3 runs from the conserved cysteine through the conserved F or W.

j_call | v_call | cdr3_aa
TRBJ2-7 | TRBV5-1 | CASNTGLARGYEQYF
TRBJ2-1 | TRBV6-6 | CASRTGISSSNEQFF
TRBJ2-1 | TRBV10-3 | CAISGRTGWNEQFF
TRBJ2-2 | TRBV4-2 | CASSRGLAGGGTGELFF
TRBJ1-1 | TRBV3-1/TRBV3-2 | CASSQPISGKVEAFF
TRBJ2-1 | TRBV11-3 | CASSLEGGPYNEQFF
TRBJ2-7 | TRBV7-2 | CASSALLAGAGEQYF
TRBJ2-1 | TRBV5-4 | CASSLSSNEQFF
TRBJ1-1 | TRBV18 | CASSEGRGLTEAFF
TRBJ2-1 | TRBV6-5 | CASTTRGEGYNEQFF
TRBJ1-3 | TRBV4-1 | CASSQQAGNTIYF
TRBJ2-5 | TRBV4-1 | CASSQRLAGGPGETQYF
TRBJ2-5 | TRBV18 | CASSPSPGVQETQYF
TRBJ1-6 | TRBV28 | CASTGGNSYNSPLHF
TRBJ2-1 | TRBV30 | CAYVGQYNEQFF
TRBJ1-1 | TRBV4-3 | CASSQGGTGGTEAFF
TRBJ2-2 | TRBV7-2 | CASRATGTGSTGELFF
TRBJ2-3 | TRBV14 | CASRAGTGIRDTQYF
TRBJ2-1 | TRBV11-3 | CASSSGRAYNEQFF
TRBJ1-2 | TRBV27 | CASSSDRTSEGYTF
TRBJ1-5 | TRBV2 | CASSVQGQGAQPQHF
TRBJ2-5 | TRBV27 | CASSLTSELTETQYF
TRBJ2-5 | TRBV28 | CASSLSRTSDQSQYF
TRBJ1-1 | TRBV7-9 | CASSLPPTGEAFF
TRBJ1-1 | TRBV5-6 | CASRTSSGGSEAFF
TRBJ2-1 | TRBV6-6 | CASSWAGGPNEQFF
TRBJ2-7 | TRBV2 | CASTPDRPRSYEQYF
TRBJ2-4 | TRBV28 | CASSTGTEPPLAKNIQYF
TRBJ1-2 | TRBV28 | CASSLGGGGNNYGYTF
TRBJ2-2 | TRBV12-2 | CASRLGGGPKAPNTGELFF
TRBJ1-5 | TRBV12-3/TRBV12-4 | CASSPRINQPQHF
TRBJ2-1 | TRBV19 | CASSTGQHYNEQFF
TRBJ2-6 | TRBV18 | CASSPMGSASSGANVLTF
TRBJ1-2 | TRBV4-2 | CASSQGQGREAYTF
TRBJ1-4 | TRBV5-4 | CASSKSTGNEKLFF
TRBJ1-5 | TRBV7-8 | CASSPGQFNQPQHF
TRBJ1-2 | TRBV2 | CASSTSRVNYGYTF
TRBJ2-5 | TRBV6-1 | CASSAGLSGGQETQYF
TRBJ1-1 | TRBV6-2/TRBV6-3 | CASSYVSEAFF
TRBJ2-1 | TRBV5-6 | CASSLRRLAALNEQFF
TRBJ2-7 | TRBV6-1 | CASSGSLTGLSHEQYF
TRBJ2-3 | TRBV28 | CASRVPGGFTDTQYF
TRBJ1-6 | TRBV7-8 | CASSSVGRGPLDSPLHF
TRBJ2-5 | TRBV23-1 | CASSPTGRQIQETQYF
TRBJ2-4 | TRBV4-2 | CASSQGRVRGRYVAKNIQYF
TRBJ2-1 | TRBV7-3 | CASSSTGGQGFYEQFF